Following are 23 T cell receptor beta chains from one sample sequenced in a study of OX40 agonist ivuxolimab in advanced cancers. Using immunoSEQ multiplex PCR, the repertoire was profiled, and TCRdb retains in-frame clones only, with some absent. Here the sample spans roughly 50,000 clones, about 86% being singletons. This specimen was CD4+ or CD8+ T cells sorted from blood, taken in a trial of the OX40 agonist ivuxolimab. Source of these receptors: an adult with an advanced solid tumor such as melanoma, head and neck, liver or kidney cancer.

The chain combines TRBV19 with TRBJ2-6, with 11 positions matching TRBD2. The CDR3 has 19 amino acids. The V segment lost 3 bases and the J segment 4 bases; nucleotides outside the gene matches: 11. CDR1 is LNHDA, CDR2 SQIVND, per germline (reference sequence). DNA of the CDR3: TGTGCCAGTAGTATGGCCGCTAGCGGGGGGTTTTGGGGGGCCAACGTCCTGACTTTC. Translation: CASSMAASGGFWGANVLTF.

CDR3 region: CASSLVSGIYSYEQYF. The CDR3 DNA follows: TGCGCCAGCAGCTTGGTTTCAGGAATCTACTCCTACGAGCAGTACTTC. J is TRBJ2-7 and V is TRBV5-1; D remains ambiguous. Per the germline V gene, CDR1 is SGHRS and CDR2 is YFSETQ. Trimming removed 0 bases from V and 0 bases from J, with 13 bases in between. The CDR3 loop spans 16 amino acids.

The chain combines TRBV5-5 with TRBJ1-1, with 7 positions matching TRBD1. The CDR3 consists of 14 residues. Per germline, CDR1 SGHKS and CDR2 YYEKEE (reference sequence). Trimming took 3 bases from V and 2 from J; bases not matched to a gene: 4. CDR3 sequence: CASSWTGANTEAFF. DNA for the CDR3: TGTGCCAGCAGCTGGACAGGTGCCAACACTGAAGCTTTCTTT.

The chain joins TRBV15 to TRBJ2-3; either TRBD1 or TRBD2 may fit D (6 bases each). The CDR3 loop spans 15 amino acids. Trimming took off 0 bases at V and 2 bases at J, with 9 bases between the two ends. The germline gives CDR1 LNHNV, CDR2 YYDKDF (reference sequence). The CDR3 loop reads CATSREWGATDTQYF. Written as DNA, the CDR3 is TGTGCCACCAGCAGAGAATGGGGGGCCACAGATACGCAGTATTTT.

This sequence joins TRBV5-8 and TRBJ1-5; no definite D call. Germline V lookup: CDR1 SGHTS, CDR2 YDEGEE. V was clipped by 1 base and J by 6 bases, with 2 bases between them. The CDR3 has 11 amino acids. CDR3 sequence (DNA): TGTGCCAGCAGCTTGTCTCAGCCCCAGCATTTT. Amino acids: CASSLSQPQHF.

This chain links TRBV5-1 with TRBJ2-6; D call uncertain. The germline CDR1 and CDR2 sequences are SGHRS and YFSETQ. This CDR3 has 15 amino acids. V was cut by 0 bases and J by 1 base, with 5 bases left in between. The CDR3 spells CASSLVRSGANVLTF. Written as DNA, the CDR3 is TGCGCCAGCAGCTTGGTAAGGTCTGGGGCCAACGTCCTGACTTTC.

J is TRBJ2-7 and V is TRBV6-1; D may match TRBD1 or TRBD2 (5 bases each). CDR1 and CDR2 from the germline V gene are MNHNS and SASEGT. This CDR3 contains 13 residues. Between the trimmed V and J ends, which lost 6 bases and 3 bases, there was a span of 12 bases. The CDR3 coding sequence is TGTGCCAGCAGGCCGGGGCCGGACTACGAGCAGTACTTC. This sequence encodes CASRPGPDYEQYF.

This rearrangement joins TRBV30 to TRBJ1-4; 7 nucleotides line up with TRBD1. The V gene end was trimmed by 7 bases and the J gene end by 7 bases; junction bases not matched to a gene: 6. The CDR3 spans 12 residues. CDR1 is GTSNPN and CDR2 is SVGIG in the germline V gene (reference sequence). The DNA for the CDR3 is TGTGCCTATCGGACAGGAGTTGAAAAACTGTTTTTT. It specifies CAYRTGVEKLFF.

The V and J genes are TRBV7-6 and TRBJ2-5; D might be TRBD1 or TRBD2, each matching 6 bases. This CDR3 spans 18 amino acids. The V gene's germline CDR1 is SGHVS and CDR2 FNYEAQ. V was pared by 5 bases and J by 1 base, with 23 bases between. CDR3 DNA sequence: TGTGCCAGCAGCCTGAGCCGGGGGCCTAGGGTCCCCCAAGAGACCCAGTACTTC. This codes for CASSLSRGPRVPQETQYF.

V is TRBV19 and J is TRBJ1-5; D perhaps matches TRBD1 (6 bases). CDR1 and CDR2 from the germline V gene are LNHDA and SQIVND (reference sequence). Trimming took off 5 bases at V and 10 bases at J, with 15 bases between the two ends. This CDR3 comprises 13 residues. CDR3 sequence (DNA): TGTGCCAGTAGTCATACAGGGCGCTCCCCCCAGCATTTT. Residues: CASSHTGRSPQHF.

The V call is TRBV2, the J call TRBJ1-5; 7 bases line up with TRBD1. CDR1 and CDR2 from the germline V gene are SNHLY and FYNNEI. V shed 5 bases, J shed 3 bases, and the junction held 4 bases outside the gene matches. CDR3 length: 14 amino acids. As DNA, the CDR3 is TGTGCCAGCAGTCGGACAGGCTCCAATCAGCCCCAGCATTTT. The encoded protein is CASSRTGSNQPQHF.

This clone was observed a handful of times. V is TRBV5-4 and J is TRBJ1-6; maybe TRBD1 (5 bases). V lost 0 bases and J 6 bases, leaving 13 bases between the germline ends. The CDR3 runs to 16 residues. Germline CDR1 is SGHNT and CDR2 is YYREEE (reference sequence). The CDR3 region has the DNA TGTGCCAGCAGCTTGGCCGGGGCAGGGCCTAATTCACCCCTCCACTTT. Protein: CASSLAGAGPNSPLHF.

This clone appeared a few times. The gene calls are TRBV11-3 and TRBJ2-2; D is ambiguous. CDR1 and CDR2 (germline): SGHNT, YENEEA. The CDR3 runs to 12 residues. Trimming cost V 8 bases and J 6 bases, with 10 bases left between them. The CDR3 sequence is CASRQGSGELFF. In nucleotides, the CDR3 is TGTGCCAGCCGGCAAGGGTCCGGGGAGCTGTTTTTT.

CDR3 sequence reads: CASTEMGKNTEAFF. As DNA, the CDR3 is TGCGCCAGCACCGAGATGGGTAAGAACACTGAAGCTTTCTTT. V and J are TRBV10-2 and TRBJ1-1, with D hard to call. Trimming removed 7 bases from V and 1 base from J, with 13 bases in between. This CDR3 region has 14 residues. Germline V gives CDR1 WSHSY, CDR2 SAAADI.

This clone was observed a few times. The genes are TRBV2 and TRBJ1-6, with D possibly being TRBD1 (6 bases). The CDR3 length is 15 residues. The germline V gene encodes CDR1 SNHLY and CDR2 FYNNEI. With 8 bases removed from V and 9 bases from J, the gap between germline ends came to 20 bases. CDR3 sequence reads: CASRYQQGGGSPLHF. CDR3 sequence (DNA): TGTGCCAGCCGGTATCAACAGGGAGGAGGTTCACCCCTCCACTTT.

This clone was seen a few times. CDR3 amino acids: CASSSDRTSTNEKLFF. CDR3 bases: TGTGCCAGCAGTTCGGACAGAACTTCAACTAATGAAAAACTGTTTTTT. V and J are TRBV6-5 and TRBJ1-4; tentative D call: TRBD1 (6 bases). V was clipped by 4 bases and J by 0 bases, with 12 bases between them. The germline gives CDR1 MNHEY, CDR2 SVGAGI. The CDR3 length is 16 residues.

The chain recombines TRBV7-6 with TRBJ2-2; D call uncertain. Trimming removed 5 bases at V and 0 bases at J, with 10 bases between. The CDR3 is 15 amino acids. CDR1 is SGHVS, CDR2 FNYEAQ, per germline. CDR3: CASSTSPANTGELFF. CDR3 coding DNA: TGTGCCAGCAGCACGAGTCCCGCGAACACCGGGGAGCTGTTTTTT.

The CDR3 coding sequence is TGTGCCAGCAGCTTAGCAAGGGTCCGTAGCAATCAGCCCCAGCATTTT. It is translated as CASSLARVRSNQPQHF. The V call is TRBV7-8, the J call TRBJ1-5; no clear D. The CDR3 sequence is 16 residues long. Germline CDR1 is SGHVS and CDR2 is FQNEAQ. V was cut by 0 bases and J by 0 bases, with 9 bases left in between. The full variable domain, its missing parts supplied by reference TRBV7-8 and TRBJ1-5, is GAGVSQSPRYKVAKRGQDVALRCDPISGHVSLFWYQQALGQGPEFLTYFQNEAQLDKSGLPSDRFFAERPEGSVSTLKIQRTQQEDSAVYLCASSLARVRSNQPQHFGDGTRLSIL.

This chain connects TRBV7-6 to TRBJ2-6; 7 bases match TRBD2. Germline CDR1 SGHVS, CDR2 FNYEAQ. The trim removed 1 base at V and 0 bases at J, leaving 6 bases unmatched. The CDR3 covers 18 residues. The CDR3 sequence is CASSLGVASGSGANVLTF. The CDR3 bases are TGTGCCAGCAGCTTAGGGGTCGCTAGCGGCTCTGGGGCCAACGTCCTGACTTTC.

V gene TRBV16 combines with J gene TRBJ1-2; D gene unclear. The CDR3 totals 15 residues. V lost 4 bases and J lost 0, with 12 bases in between. Germline V gene lookup returns CDR1 KGHSY and CDR2 FQNENV. CDR3 amino acids: CASSRPDGANYGYTF. The CDR3 nucleotides are TGTGCCAGCAGCCGCCCGGACGGGGCTAACTATGGCTACACCTTC.

This chain connects TRBV4-2 to TRBJ2-5, with TRBD2 identical over 13 bases. The germline V gene encodes CDR1 LGHNA and CDR2 YNFKEQ. The CDR3 consists of 19 residues. J gave up 5 bases and V 0 bases, and 12 bases lay outside the gene matches. CDR3 bases: TGTGCCAGCAGCCAAGATCTTCAGACTAGCGGGGGGTCGGGTGAGACCCAGTACTTC. Its translation: CASSQDLQTSGGSGETQYF.

The chain links TRBV5-1 to TRBJ2-5, with D perhaps matching TRBD1 or TRBD2 (6 bases each). V was shortened by 4 bases and J by 1 base, with 11 bases between the two germline ends. Germline-derived CDR1 and CDR2 are SGHRS and YFSETQ. This CDR3 is built from 14 residues. For the CDR3, the DNA is TGCGCCAGCAGCCCGGGGGCGATCCAAGAGACCCAGTACTTC. It encodes CASSPGAIQETQYF.

The V and J genes are TRBV4-1 and TRBJ1-1; tentative D call: TRBD1 (6 bases). The V gene's germline CDR1 is MGHRA and CDR2 YSYEKL. The CDR3 contains 14 residues. V was clipped by 5 bases and J by 5 bases, with 15 bases between them. CDR3: CASSSTGSKTEAFF. The CDR3 nucleotides are TGCGCCAGCAGCTCCACAGGGTCAAAAACTGAAGCTTTCTTT.